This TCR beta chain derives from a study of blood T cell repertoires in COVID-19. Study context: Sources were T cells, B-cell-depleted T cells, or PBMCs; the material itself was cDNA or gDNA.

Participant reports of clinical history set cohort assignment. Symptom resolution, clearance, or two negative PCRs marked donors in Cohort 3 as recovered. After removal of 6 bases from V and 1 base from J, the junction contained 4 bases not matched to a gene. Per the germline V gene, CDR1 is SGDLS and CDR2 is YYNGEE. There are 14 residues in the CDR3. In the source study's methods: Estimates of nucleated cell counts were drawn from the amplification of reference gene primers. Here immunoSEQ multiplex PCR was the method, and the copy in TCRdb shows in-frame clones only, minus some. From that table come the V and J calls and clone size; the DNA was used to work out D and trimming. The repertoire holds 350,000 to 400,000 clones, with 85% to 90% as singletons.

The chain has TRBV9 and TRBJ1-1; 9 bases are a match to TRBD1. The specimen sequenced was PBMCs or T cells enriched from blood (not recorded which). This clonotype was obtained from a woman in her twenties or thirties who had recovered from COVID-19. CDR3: CASTPGQGNTEAFF. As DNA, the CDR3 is TGTGCCAGCACTCCGGGACAGGGGAACACTGAAGCTTTCTTT. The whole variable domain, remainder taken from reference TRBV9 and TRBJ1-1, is DSGVTQTPKHLITATGQRVTLRCSPRSGDLSVYWYQQSLDQGLQFLIQYYNGEERAKGNILERFSAQQFPDLHSELNLSSLELGDSALYFCASTPGQGNTEAFFGQGTRLTVV.